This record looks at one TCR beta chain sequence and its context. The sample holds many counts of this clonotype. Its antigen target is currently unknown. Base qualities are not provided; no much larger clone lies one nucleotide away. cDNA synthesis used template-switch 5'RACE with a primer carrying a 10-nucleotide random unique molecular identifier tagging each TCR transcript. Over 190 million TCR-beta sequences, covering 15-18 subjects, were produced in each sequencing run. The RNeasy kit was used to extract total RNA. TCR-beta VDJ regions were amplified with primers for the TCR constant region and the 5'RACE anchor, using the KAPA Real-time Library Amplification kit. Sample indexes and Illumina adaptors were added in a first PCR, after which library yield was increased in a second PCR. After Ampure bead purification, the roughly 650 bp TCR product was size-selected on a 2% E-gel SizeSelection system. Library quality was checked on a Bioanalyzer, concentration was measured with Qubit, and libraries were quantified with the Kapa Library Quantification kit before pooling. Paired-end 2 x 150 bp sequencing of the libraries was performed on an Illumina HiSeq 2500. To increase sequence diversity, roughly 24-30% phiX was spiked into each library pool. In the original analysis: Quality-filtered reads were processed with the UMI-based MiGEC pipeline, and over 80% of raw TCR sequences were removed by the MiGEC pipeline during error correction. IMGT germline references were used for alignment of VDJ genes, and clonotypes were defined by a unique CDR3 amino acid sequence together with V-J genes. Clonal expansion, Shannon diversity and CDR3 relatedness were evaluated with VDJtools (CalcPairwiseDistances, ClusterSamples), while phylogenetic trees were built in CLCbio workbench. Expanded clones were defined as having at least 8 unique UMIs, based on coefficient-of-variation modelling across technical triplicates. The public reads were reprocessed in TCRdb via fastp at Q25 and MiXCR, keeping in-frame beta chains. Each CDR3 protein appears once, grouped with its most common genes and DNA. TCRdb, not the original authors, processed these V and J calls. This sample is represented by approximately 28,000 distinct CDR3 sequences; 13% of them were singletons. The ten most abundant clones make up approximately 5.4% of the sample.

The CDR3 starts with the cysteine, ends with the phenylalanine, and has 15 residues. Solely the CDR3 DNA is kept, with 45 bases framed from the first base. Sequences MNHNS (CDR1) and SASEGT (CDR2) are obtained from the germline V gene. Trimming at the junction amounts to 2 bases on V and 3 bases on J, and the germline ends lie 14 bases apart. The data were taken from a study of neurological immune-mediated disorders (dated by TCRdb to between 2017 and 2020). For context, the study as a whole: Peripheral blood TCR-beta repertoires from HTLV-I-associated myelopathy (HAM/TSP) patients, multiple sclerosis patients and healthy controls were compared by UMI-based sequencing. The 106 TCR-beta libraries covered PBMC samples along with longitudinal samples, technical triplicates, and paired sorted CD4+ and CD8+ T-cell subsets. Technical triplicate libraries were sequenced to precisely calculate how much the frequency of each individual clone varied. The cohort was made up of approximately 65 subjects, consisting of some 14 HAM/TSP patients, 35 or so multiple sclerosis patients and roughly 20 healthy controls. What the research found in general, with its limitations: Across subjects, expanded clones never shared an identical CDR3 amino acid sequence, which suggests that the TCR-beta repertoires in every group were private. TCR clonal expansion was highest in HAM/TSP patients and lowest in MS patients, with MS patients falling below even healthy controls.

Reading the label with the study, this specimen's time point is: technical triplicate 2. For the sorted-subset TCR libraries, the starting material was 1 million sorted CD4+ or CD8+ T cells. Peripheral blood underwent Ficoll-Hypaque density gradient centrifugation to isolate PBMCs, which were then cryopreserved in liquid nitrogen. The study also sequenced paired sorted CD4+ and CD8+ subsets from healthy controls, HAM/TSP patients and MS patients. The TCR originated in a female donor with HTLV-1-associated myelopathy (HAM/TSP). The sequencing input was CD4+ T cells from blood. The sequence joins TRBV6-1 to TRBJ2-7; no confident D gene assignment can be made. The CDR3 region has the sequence CASSENWGIRYEQYF. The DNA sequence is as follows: TGTGCCAGCAGTGAAAACTGGGGAATTCGCTACGAGCAGTACTTC.